The 9 T cell receptor beta chains in this list originate from one sample, sequenced in a study of neoadjuvant nivolumab and ipilimumab in lung cancer. The protocol was immunoSEQ multiplex PCR, while the TCRdb copy is restricted to in-frame clones and leaves out a portion. The sample carries more than 15,000 clones, approximately 79% recorded once. The sequenced sample was tumor tissue, obtained after neoadjuvant nivolumab, alone or with ipilimumab, at or shortly before surgery. These receptors came from an adult with non-small cell lung cancer.

The chain has TRBV5-4 and TRBJ1-2, with D maybe TRBD1 (6 bases). Deletions cut 0 bases from V and 0 bases from J, with 12 bases between. The CDR3 is made up of 16 amino acids. Looked up from germline, CDR1 is SGHNT and CDR2 is YYREEE (reference sequence). CDR3: CASSLGKTGANYGYTF. The CDR3 DNA reads as TGTGCCAGCAGCTTGGGAAAGACAGGTGCTAACTATGGCTACACCTTC.

The gene calls are TRBV4-1 and TRBJ2-2; D is uncertain. Germline-derived CDR1 and CDR2 are MGHRA and YSYEKL. Trimming pared 1 base from V and 2 bases from J, leaving 11 bases between. CDR3 length: 16 residues. The CDR3 region is CASSQAGSLNTGELFF. The CDR3 coding sequence is TGCGCCAGCAGCCAAGCCGGCAGCCTAAACACCGGGGAGCTGTTTTTT.

This CDR3 reads CASSSGARRETQYF. Written as DNA, the CDR3 is TGTGCCAGCAGCTCCGGGGCCCGGCGAGAGACCCAGTACTTC. The chain has TRBV5-6 and TRBJ2-5; either TRBD1 or TRBD2 may fit D (5 bases each). The CDR3 totals 14 residues. The V gene's germline CDR1 is SGHDT and CDR2 YYEEEE. Trimming left V 3 bases short and J 4 bases short, with 13 bases between.

This clone has just one count. The chain combines TRBV29-1 with TRBJ1-5; D is perhaps TRBD1 (5 bases). Germline lookup yields CDR1 SQVTM and CDR2 ANQGSEA. V dropped 5 bases and J dropped 0 bases, with 11 bases sitting between them. This CDR3 spans 14 amino acids. The CDR3 reads CSVRDPNSNQPQHF. CDR3 bases: TGCAGCGTTCGGGACCCCAATAGCAATCAGCCCCAGCATTTT.

This clone was observed a few times. The chain combines TRBV15 with TRBJ1-2, with TRBD1 matching over 7 bases. V was clipped by 3 bases and J by 3 bases; unmatched bases: 10. CDR3 length: 16 amino acids. Per the germline V gene, CDR1 is LNHNV and CDR2 is YYDKDF (reference sequence). CDR3 region: CATSSVQLQGHYGYTF. CDR3 bases: TGTGCCACCAGCAGCGTCCAACTACAGGGGCACTATGGCTACACCTTC.

This clone has a handful of counts. The V gene is TRBV7-9, the J gene TRBJ1-1; D may be TRBD1 (6 bases). The length of the CDR3 is 14 residues. Germline V gives CDR1 SEHNR, CDR2 FQNEAQ (reference sequence). Trimming took off 6 bases at V and 4 bases at J, with 15 bases between the two ends. The CDR3 DNA is TGTGCCAGCAGAGTTCGGGCAGGGGCCACTGAAGCTTTCTTT. This translates into CASRVRAGATEAFF.

This clone occurred a few times. The chain has TRBV5-1 and TRBJ1-1; a possible D gene is TRBD1 (5 bases). The CDR3 totals 14 residues. V dropped 4 bases and J dropped 2 bases, with 12 bases sitting between them. Looked up from germline, CDR1 is SGHRS and CDR2 is YFSETQ. In DNA form, the CDR3 reads TGCGCCAGCAGCGAACCGACAGTTAACACTGAAGCTTTCTTT. Translating gives CASSEPTVNTEAFF. Combining the CDR3 with reference TRBV5-1 and TRBJ1-1 gives the whole variable domain KAGVTQTPRYLIKTRGQQVTLSCSPISGHRSVSWYQQTPGQGLQFLFEYFSETQRNKGNFPGRFSGRQFSNSRSEMNVSTLELGDSALYLCASSEPTVNTEAFFGQGTRLTVV.

The chain has TRBV4-3 and TRBJ1-1; no reliable D call. This CDR3 comprises 14 residues. Looked up from germline, CDR1 is LGHNA and CDR2 is YSLEER. V was clipped by 0 bases and J by 3 bases, with 8 bases between them. The CDR3 reads CASSQDRTDTEAFF. The CDR3 DNA reads as TGCGCCAGCAGCCAAGATCGCACAGACACTGAAGCTTTCTTT.

A single count supports this clone. V and J are TRBV6-5 and TRBJ2-5; D not certain. V was trimmed by 4 bases and J by 4 bases, leaving 4 bases between them. This CDR3 is built from 11 residues. Per germline, CDR1 MNHEY and CDR2 SVGAGI. This chain's CDR3 is CASSFRETQYF. The CDR3 bases are TGTGCCAGCAGTTTCCGAGAGACCCAGTACTTC.